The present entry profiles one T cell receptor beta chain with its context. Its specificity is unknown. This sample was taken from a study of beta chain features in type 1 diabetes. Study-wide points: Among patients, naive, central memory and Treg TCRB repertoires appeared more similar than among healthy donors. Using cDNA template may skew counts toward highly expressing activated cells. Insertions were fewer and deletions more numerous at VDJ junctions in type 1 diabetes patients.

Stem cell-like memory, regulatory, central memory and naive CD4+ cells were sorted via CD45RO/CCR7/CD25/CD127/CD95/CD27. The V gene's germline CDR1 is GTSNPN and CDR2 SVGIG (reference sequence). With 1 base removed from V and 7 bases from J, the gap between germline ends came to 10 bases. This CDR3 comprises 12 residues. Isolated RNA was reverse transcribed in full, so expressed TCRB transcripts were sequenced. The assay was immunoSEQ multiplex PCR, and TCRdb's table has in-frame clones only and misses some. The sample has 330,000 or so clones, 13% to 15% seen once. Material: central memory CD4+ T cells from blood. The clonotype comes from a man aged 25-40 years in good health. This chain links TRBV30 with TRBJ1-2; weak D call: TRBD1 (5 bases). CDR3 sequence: CAWSGGMGGYTF. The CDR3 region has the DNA TGTGCCTGGAGTGGGGGGATGGGTGGCTACACCTTC.